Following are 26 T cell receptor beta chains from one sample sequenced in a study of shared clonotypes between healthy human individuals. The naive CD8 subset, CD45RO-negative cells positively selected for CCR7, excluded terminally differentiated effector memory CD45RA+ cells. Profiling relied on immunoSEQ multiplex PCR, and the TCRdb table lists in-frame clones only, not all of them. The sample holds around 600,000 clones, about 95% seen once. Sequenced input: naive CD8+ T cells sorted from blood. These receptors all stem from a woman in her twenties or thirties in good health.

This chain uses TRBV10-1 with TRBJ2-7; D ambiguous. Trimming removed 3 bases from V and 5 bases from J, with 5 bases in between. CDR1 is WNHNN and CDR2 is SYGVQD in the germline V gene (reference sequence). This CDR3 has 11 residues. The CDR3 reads CASSDGNEQYF. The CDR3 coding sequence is TGCGCCAGCAGTGATGGGAACGAGCAGTACTTC.

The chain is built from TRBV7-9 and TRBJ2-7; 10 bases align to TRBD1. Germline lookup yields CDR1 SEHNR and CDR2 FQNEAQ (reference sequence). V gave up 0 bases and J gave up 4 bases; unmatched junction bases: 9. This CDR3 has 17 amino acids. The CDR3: CASSLASSTGGSYEQYF. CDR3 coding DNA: TGTGCCAGCAGCTTAGCCTCGTCGACAGGGGGCAGTTACGAGCAGTACTTC.

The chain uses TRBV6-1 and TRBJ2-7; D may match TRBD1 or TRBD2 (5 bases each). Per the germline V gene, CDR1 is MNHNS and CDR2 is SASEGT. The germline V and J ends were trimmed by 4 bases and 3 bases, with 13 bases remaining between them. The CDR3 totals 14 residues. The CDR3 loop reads CASSGLAQGYEQYF. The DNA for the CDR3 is TGTGCCAGCAGTGGTCTAGCCCAGGGCTACGAGCAGTACTTC.

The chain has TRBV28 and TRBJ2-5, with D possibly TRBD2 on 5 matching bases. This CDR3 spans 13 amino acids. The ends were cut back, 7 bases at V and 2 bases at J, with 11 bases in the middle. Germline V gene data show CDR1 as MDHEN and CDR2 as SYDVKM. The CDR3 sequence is CASTFAGQETQYF. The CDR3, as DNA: TGTGCCAGCACCTTTGCGGGTCAAGAGACCCAGTACTTC.

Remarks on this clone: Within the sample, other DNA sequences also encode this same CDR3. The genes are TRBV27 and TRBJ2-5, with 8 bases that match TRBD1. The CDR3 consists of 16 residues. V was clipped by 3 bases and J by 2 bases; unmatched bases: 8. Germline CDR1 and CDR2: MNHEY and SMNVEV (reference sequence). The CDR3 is CASSLSAGTGQETQYF. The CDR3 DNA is TGTGCCAGCAGTTTGTCTGCAGGGACAGGACAAGAGACCCAGTACTTC.

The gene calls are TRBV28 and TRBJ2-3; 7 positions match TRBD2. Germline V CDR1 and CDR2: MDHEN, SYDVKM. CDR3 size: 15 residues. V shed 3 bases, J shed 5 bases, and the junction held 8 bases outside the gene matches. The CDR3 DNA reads TGTGCCAGCAGTTTGTATGGCGGGAGAGGAGATACGCAGTATTTT. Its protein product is CASSLYGGRGDTQYF.

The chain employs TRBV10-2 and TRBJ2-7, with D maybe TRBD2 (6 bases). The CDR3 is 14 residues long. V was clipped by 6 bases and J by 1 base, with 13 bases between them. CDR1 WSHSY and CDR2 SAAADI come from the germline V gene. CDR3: CASSLTRESYEQYF. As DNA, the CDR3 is TGCGCCAGCAGCCTAACCCGGGAGTCCTACGAGCAGTACTTC.

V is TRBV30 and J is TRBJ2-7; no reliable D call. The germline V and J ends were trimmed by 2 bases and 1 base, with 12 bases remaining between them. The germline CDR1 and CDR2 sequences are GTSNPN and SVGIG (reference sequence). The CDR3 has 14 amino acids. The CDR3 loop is CAWSYEFQSYEQYF. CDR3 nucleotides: TGTGCCTGGAGTTACGAATTTCAATCCTACGAGCAGTACTTC.

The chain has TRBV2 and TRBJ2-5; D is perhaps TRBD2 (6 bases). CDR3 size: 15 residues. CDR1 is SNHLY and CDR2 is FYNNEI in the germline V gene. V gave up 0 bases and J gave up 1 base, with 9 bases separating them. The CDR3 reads CASSEALGGQETQYF. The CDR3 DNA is TGTGCCAGCAGTGAAGCGCTCGGGGGCCAAGAGACCCAGTACTTC.

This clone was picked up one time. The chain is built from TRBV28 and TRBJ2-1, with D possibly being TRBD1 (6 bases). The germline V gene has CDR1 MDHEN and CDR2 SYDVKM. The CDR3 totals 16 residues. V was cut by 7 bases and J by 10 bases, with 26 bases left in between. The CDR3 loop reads CASTPFEGRDNVEQFF. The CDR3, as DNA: TGTGCCAGCACCCCATTTGAGGGAAGGGACAATGTGGAGCAGTTCTTC. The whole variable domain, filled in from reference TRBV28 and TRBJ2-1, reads DVKVTQSSRYLVKRTGEKVFLECVQDMDHENMFWYRQDPGLGLRLIYFSYDVKMKEKGDIPEGYSVSREKKERFSLILESASTNQTSMYLCASTPFEGRDNVEQFFGPGTRLTVL.

The CDR3 DNA is TGTGCCAGCAGCCCGTCTGGGGGCTCGTTAAATGAGCAGTTCTTC. Protein product: CASSPSGGSLNEQFF. The chain couples TRBV9 to TRBJ2-1; D may be TRBD1 (6 bases). Per germline, CDR1 SGDLS and CDR2 YYNGEE. The CDR3 extends over 15 amino acids. V lost 4 bases and J lost 7, with 18 bases in between.

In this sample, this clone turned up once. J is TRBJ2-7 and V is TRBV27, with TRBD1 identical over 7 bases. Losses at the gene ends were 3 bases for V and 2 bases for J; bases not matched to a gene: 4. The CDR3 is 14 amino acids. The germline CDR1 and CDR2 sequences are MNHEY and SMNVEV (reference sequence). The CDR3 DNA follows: TGTGCCAGCAGTTTGGGACAGTCGACCTACGAGCAGTACTTC. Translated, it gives CASSLGQSTYEQYF.

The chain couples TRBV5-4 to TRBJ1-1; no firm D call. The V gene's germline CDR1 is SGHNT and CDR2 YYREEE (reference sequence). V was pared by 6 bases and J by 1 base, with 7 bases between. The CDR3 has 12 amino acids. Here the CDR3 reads CASTTPNTEAFF. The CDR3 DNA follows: TGTGCCAGCACCACTCCGAACACTGAAGCTTTCTTT.

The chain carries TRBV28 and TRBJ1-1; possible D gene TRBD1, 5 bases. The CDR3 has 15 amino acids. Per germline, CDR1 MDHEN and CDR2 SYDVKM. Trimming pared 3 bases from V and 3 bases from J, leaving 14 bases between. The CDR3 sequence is CASSFSGEGHTEAFF. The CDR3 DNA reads TGTGCCAGCAGTTTTAGCGGAGAGGGGCACACTGAAGCTTTCTTT.

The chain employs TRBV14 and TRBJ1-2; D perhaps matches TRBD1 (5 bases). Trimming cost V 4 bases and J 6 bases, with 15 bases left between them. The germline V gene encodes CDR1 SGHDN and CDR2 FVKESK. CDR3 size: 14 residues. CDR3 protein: CASSPSAGGNGYTF. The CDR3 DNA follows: TGTGCCAGCAGCCCATCAGCGGGGGGGAATGGCTACACCTTC.

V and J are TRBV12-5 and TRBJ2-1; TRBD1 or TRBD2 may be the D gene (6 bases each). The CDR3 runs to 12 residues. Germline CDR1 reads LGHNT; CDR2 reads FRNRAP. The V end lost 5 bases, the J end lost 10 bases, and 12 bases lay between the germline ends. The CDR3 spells CASGPGAGEQFF. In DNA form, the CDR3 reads TGTGCTAGTGGTCCGGGGGCGGGGGAGCAGTTCTTC.

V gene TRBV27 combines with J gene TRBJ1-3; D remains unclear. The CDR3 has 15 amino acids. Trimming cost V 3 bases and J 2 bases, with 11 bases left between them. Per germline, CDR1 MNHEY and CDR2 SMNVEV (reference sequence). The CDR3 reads CASSFSFGAGNTIYF. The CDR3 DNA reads TGTGCCAGCAGTTTCTCTTTTGGAGCTGGAAACACCATATATTTT.

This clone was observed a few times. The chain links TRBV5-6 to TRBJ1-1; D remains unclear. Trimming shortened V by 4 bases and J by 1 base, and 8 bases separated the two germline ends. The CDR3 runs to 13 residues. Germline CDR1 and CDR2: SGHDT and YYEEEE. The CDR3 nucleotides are TGTGCCAGCAGCCCCGGAACGAACACTGAAGCTTTCTTT. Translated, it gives CASSPGTNTEAFF.

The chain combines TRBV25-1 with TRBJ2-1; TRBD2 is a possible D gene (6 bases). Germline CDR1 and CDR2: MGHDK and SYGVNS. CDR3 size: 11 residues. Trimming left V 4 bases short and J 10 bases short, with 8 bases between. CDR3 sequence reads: CASSVAAEQFF. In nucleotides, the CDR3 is TGTGCCAGCAGTGTAGCGGCGGAGCAGTTCTTC. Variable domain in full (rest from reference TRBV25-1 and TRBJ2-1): EADIYQTPRYLVIGTGKKITLECSQTMGHDKMYWYQQDPGMELHLIHYSYGVNSTEKGDLSSESTVSRIRTEHFPLTLESARPSHTSQYLCASSVAAEQFFGPGTRLTVL.

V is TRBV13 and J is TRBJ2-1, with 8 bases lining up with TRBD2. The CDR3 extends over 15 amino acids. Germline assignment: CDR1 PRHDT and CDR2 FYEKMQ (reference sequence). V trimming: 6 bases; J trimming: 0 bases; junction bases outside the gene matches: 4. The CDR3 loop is CASRETSDSYNEQFF. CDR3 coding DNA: TGTGCCAGCAGGGAGACTAGCGACTCCTACAATGAGCAGTTCTTC.

CDR3 in amino acids: CSVSRRGFSGELFF. CDR3 coding DNA: TGCAGCGTGTCCCGGCGGGGATTTTCCGGGGAGCTGTTTTTT. This chain joins TRBV29-1 and TRBJ2-2; tentative D call: TRBD2 (6 bases). Germline V gives CDR1 SQVTM, CDR2 ANQGSEA. The CDR3 is 14 residues long. V was cut by 6 bases and J by 6 bases, with 17 bases left in between.

CDR3 residues: CASSLVGGLADTGELFF. The CDR3 nucleotides are TGTGCCAGCAGCTTAGTAGGTGGACTAGCGGACACCGGGGAGCTGTTTTTT. This chain uses TRBV11-2 with TRBJ2-2; 10 bases align to TRBD2. The CDR3 totals 17 residues. Trimming removed 1 base from V and 3 bases from J; junction bases left unmatched: 5. CDR1 and CDR2 from the germline V gene are SGHAT and FQNNGV.

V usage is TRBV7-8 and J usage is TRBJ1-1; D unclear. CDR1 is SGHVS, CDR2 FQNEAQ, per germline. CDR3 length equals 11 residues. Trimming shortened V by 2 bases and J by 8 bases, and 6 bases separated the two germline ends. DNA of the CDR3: TGTGCCAGCAGCTTATATAACGAAGCTTTCTTT. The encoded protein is CASSLYNEAFF.

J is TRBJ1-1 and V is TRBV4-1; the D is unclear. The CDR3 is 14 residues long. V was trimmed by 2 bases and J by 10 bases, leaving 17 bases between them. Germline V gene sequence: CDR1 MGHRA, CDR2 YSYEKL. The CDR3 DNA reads TGCGCCAGCAGCCAATCCCCTACCCCTGTTCTAGCTTTCTTT. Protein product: CASSQSPTPVLAFF.

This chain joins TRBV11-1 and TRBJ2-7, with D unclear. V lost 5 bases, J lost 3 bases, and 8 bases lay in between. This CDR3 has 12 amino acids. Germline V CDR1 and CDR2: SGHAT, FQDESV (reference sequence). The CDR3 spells CASSLTNYEQYF. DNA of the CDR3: TGTGCCAGCAGCCTAACAAACTACGAGCAGTACTTC.

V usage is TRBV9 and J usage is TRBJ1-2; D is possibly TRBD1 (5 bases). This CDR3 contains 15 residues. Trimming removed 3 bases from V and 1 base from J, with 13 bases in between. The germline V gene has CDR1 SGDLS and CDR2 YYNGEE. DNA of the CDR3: TGTGCCAGCAGCGCGGGGGGACTCCTTAACTATGGCTACACCTTC. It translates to CASSAGGLLNYGYTF.